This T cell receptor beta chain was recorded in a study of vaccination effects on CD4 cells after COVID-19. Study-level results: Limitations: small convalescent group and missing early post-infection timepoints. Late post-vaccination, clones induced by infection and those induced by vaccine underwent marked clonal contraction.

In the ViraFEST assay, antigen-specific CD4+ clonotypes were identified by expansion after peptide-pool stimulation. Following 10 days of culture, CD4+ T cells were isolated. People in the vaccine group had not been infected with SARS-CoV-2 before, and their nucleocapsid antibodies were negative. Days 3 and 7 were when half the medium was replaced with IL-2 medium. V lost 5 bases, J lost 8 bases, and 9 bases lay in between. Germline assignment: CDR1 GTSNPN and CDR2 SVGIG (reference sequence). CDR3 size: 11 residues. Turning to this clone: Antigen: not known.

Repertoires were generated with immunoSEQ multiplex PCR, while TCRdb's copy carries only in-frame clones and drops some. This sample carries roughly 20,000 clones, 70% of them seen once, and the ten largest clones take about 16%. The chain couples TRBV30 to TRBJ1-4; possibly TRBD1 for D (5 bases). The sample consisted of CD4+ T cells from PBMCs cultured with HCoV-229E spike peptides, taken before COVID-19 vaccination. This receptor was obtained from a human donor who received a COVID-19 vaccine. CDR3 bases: TGTGCCTGGGGGACTGGCGAAAAACTGTTTTTT. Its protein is CAWGTGEKLFF.